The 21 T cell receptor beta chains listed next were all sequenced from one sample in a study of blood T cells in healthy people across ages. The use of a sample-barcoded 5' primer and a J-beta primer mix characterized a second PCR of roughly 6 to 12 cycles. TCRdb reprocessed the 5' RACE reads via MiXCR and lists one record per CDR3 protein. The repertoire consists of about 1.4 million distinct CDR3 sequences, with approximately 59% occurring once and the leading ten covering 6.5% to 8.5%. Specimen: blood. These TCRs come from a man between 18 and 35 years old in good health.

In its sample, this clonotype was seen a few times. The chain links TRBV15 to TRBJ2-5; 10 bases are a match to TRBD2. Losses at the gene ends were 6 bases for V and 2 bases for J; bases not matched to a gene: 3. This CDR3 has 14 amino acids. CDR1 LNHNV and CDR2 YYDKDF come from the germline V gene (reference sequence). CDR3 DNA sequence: TGTGCCACCAGGAGACTAGCGGGTCAAGAGACCCAGTACTTC. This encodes CATRRLAGQETQYF.

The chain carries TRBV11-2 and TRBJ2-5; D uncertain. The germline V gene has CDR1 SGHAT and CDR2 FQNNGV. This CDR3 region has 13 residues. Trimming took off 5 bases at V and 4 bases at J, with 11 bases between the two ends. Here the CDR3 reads CASSGGPLETQYF. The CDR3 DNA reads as TGTGCCAGCAGCGGTGGACCCTTAGAGACCCAGTACTTC.

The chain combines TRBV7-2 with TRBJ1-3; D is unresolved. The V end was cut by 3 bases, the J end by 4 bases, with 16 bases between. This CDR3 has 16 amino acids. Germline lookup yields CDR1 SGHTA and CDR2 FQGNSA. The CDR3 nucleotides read TGTGCCAGCAGCTTTTTTCGGAGGGCGCGCGGAAACACCATATATTTT. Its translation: CASSFFRRARGNTIYF. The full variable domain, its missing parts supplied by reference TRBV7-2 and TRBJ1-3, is GAGVSQSPSNKVTEKGKDVELRCDPISGHTALYWYRQSLGQGLEFLIYFQGNSAPDKSGLPSDRFSAERTGGSVSTLTIQRTQQEDSAVYLCASSFFRRARGNTIYFGEGSWLTVV.

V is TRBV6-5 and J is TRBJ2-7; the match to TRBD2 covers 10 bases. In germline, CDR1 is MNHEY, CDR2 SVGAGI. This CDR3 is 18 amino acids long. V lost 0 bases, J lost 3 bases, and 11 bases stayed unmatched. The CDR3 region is CASSYSDPLAGDLYEQYF. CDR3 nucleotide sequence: TGTGCCAGCAGTTACTCCGACCCGCTAGCGGGGGACCTCTACGAGCAGTACTTC.

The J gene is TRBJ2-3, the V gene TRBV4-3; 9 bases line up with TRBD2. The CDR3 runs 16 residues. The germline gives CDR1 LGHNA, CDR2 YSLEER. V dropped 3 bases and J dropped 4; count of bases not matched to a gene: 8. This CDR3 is CASSQAGGRISDTQYF. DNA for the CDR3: TGCGCCAGCAGCCAGGCGGGGGGGCGGATTTCAGATACGCAGTATTTT.

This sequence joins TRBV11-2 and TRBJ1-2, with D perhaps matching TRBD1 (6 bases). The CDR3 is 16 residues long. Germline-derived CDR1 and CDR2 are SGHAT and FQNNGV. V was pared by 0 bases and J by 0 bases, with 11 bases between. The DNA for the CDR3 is TGTGCCAGCAGCTTAGATCATAGGACAGCTAACTATGGCTACACCTTC. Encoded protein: CASSLDHRTANYGYTF.

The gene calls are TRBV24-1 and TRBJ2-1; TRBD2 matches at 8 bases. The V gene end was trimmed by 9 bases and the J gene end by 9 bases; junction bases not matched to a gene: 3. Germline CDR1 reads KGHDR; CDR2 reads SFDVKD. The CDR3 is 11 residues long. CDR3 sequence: CATREGREQFF. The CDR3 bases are TGTGCCACCCGGGAGGGGCGTGAGCAGTTCTTC.

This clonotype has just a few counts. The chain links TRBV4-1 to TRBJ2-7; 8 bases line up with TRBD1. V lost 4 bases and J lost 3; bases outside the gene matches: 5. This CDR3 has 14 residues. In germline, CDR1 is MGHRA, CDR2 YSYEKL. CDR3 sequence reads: CASSLPGQDYEQYF. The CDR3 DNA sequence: TGCGCCAGCAGCCTCCCGGGACAGGACTACGAGCAGTACTTC.

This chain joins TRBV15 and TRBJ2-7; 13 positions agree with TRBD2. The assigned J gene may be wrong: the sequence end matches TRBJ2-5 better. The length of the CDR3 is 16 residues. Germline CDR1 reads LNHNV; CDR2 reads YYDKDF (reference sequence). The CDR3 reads CATLDRTSGGGETQYF. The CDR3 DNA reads TGTGCCACACTAGATCGGACTAGCGGGGGAGGAGAGACCCAGTACTTC.

CDR3 residues: CASSDQTESSYEQYF. DNA of the CDR3: TGCGCCAGCAGTGACCAGACGGAAAGCTCCTACGAGCAGTACTTC. The V and J genes are TRBV10-2 and TRBJ2-7; D remains unclear. The CDR3 runs 15 residues. The V gene lost 3 bases and the J gene lost 0 bases, with 12 bases spanning the gap. Germline V lookup: CDR1 WSHSY, CDR2 SAAADI.

The DNA of the CDR3 is TGTGCCAGCAGTAATTGGACAGGTCCCTACGAGCAGTACTTC. This translates into CASSNWTGPYEQYF. The chain has TRBV6-4 and TRBJ2-7; TRBD1 matches at 7 bases. Germline assignment: CDR1 MRHNA and CDR2 SNTAGT. V lost 5 bases and J lost 2; bases outside the gene matches: 6. The CDR3 is 14 residues long.

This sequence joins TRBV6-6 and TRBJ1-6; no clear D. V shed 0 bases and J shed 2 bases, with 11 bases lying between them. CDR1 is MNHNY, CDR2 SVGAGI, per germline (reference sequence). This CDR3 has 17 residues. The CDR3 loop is CASSYSGRGPYNSPLHF. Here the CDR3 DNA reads TGTGCCAGCAGTTACTCTGGACGTGGTCCCTATAATTCACCCCTCCACTTT.

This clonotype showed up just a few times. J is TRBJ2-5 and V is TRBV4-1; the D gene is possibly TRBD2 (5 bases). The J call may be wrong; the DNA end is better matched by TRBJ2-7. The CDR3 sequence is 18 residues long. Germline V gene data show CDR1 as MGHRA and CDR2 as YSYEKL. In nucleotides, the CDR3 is TGCGCCAGCAGCCAAGACAGTGGGTCGTTCGGTGCGGGTTCCGAGCAGTACTTC. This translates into CASSQDSGSFGAGSEQYF.

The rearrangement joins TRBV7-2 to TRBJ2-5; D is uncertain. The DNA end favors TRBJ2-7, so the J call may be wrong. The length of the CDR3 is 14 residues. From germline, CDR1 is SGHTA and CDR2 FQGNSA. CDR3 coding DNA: TGTGCCAGCAGCTTATCGGACGGGCCCTACGAGCAGTACTTC. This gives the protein CASSLSDGPYEQYF.

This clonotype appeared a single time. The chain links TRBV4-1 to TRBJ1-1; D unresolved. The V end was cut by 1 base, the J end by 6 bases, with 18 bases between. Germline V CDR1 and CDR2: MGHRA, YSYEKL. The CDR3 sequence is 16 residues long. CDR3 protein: CASSQVLSPETPEAFF. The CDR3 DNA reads TGCGCCAGCAGCCAAGTCCTATCGCCCGAGACACCTGAAGCTTTCTTT.

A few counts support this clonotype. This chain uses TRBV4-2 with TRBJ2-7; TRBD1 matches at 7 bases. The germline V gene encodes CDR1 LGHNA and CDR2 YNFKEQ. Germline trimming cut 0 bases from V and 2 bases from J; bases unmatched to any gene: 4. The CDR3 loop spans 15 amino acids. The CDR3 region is CASSQDGTETYEQYF. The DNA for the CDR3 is TGTGCCAGCAGCCAAGACGGGACAGAGACCTACGAGCAGTACTTC.

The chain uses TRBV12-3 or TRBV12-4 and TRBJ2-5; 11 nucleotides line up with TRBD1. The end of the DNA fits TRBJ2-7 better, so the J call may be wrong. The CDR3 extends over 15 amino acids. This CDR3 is CASSCPGQGVIEQYF. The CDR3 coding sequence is TGTGCCAGCAGTTGTCCGGGACAGGGGGTTATCGAGCAGTACTTC.

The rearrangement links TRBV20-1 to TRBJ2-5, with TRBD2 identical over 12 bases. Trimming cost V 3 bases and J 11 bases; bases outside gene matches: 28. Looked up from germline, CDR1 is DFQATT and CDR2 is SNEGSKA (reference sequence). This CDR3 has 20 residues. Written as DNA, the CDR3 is TGCAGTGCTAGTAGCCCAAGACTAGCGGGAGATCCCCATACCTCTAAGGAGCAGTACTTC. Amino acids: CSASSPRLAGDPHTSKEQYF.

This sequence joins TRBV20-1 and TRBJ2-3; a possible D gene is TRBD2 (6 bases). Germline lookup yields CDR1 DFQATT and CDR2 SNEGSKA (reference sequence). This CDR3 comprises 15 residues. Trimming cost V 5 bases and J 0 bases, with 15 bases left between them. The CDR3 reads CSAVGRETSTDTQYF. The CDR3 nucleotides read TGCAGTGCTGTCGGTCGGGAGACTAGCACAGATACGCAGTATTTT.

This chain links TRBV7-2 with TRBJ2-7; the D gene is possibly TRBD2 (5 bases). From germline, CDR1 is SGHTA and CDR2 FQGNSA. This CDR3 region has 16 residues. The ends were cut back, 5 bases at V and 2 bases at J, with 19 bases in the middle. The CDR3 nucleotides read TGTGCCAGCAGCCCCCAGAGGGTGGCAGGTCCCTACGAGCAGTACTTC. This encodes CASSPQRVAGPYEQYF.

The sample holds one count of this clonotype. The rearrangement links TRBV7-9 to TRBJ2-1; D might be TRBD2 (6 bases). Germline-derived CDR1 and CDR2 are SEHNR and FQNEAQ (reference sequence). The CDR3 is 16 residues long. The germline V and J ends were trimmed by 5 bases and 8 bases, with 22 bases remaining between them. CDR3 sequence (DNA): TGTGCCAGCAGCCCCCAAGGCGGGAACCGCCCTTATGAGCAGTTCTTC. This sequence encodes CASSPQGGNRPYEQFF.